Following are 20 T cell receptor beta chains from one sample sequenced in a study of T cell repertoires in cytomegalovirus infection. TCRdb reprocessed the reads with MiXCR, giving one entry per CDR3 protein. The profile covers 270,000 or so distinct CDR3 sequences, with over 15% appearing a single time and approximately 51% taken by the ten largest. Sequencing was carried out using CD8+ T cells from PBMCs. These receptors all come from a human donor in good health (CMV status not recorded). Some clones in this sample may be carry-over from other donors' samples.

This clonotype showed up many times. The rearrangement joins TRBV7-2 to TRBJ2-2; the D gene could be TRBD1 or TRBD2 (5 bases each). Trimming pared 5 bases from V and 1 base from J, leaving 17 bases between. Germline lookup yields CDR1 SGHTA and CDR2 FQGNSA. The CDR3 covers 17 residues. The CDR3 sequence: CASSTSGHFKNTGELFF. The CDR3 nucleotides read TGTGCCAGCAGCACTTCGGGGCACTTCAAGAACACCGGGGAGCTGTTTTTT. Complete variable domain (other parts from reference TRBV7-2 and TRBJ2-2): GAGVSQSPSNKVTEKGKDVELRCDPISGHTALYWYRQSLGQGLEFLIYFQGNSAPDKSGLPSDRFSAERTGGSVSTLTIQRTQQEDSAVYLCASSTSGHFKNTGELFFGEGSRLTVL.

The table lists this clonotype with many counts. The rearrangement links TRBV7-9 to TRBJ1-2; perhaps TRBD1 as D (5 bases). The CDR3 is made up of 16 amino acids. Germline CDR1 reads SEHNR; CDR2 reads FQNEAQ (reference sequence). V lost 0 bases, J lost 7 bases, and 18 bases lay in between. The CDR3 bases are TGTGCCAGCAGCTTAGCCCCCTCCGGGACGCAGGGTGGCTACACCTTC. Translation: CASSLAPSGTQGGYTF.

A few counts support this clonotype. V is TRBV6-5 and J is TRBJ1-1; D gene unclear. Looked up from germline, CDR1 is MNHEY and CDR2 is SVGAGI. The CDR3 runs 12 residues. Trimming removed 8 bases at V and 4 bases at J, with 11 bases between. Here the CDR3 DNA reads TGTGCCAGCGGTCCCGTCGGCACTGAAGCTTTCTTT. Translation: CASGPVGTEAFF.

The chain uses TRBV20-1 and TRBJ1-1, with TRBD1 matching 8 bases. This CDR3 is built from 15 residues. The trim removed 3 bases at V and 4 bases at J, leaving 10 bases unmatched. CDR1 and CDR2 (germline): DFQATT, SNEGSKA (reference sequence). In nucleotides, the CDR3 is TGCAGTGCTAGTAGAGGTCGGACAGGGCGCACTGAAGCTTTCTTT. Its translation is CSASRGRTGRTEAFF.

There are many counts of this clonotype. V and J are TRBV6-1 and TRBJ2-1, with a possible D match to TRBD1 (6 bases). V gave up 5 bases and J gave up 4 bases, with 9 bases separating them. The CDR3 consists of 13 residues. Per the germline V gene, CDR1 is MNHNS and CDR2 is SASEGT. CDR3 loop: CASSWTVYNEQFF. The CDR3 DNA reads TGTGCCAGCAGTTGGACAGTATACAATGAGCAGTTCTTC.

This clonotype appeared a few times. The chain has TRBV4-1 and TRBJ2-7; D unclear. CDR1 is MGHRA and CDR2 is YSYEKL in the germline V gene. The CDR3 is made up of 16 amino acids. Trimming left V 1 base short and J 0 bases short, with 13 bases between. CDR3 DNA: TGCGCCAGCAGCCAAGGAGTGACTGGAAGCTCCTACGAGCAGTACTTC. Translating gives CASSQGVTGSSYEQYF.

The CDR3 loop is CASSESRGPSWYGYTF. CDR3 sequence (DNA): TGTGCCAGCAGTGAATCCAGGGGGCCCAGTTGGTATGGCTACACCTTC. The V and J genes are TRBV2 and TRBJ1-2, with 8 positions matching TRBD1. The junction had 10 bases not matched to a gene; V was cut back by 2 bases and J by 5 bases. CDR1 is SNHLY, CDR2 FYNNEI, per germline. The CDR3 has 16 amino acids.

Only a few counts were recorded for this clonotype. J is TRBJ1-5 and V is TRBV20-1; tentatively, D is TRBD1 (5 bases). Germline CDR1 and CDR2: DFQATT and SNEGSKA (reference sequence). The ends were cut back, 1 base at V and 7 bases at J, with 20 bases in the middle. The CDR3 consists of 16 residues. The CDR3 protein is CSARASSRVRRQPQHF. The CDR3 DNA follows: TGCAGTGCTAGAGCTTCGTCCAGGGTGAGGAGACAGCCCCAGCATTTT.

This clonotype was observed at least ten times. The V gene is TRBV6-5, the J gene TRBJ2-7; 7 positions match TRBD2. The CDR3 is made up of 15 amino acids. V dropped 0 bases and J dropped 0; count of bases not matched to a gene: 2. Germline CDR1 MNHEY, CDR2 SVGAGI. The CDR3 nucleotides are TGTGCCAGCAGTTACTCGGGGGGGACCTCCTACGAGCAGTACTTC. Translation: CASSYSGGTSYEQYF.

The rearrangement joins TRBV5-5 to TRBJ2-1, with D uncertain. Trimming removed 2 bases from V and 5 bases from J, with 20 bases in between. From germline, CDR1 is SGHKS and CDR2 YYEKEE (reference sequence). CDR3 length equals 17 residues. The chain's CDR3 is CASSLSSYHRPDNEQFF. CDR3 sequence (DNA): TGTGCCAGCAGCTTATCGTCGTACCACCGGCCCGACAATGAGCAGTTCTTC. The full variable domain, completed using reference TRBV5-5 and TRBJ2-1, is DAGVTQSPTHLIKTRGQQVTLRCSPISGHKSVSWYQQVLGQGPQFIFQYYEKEERGRGNFPDRFSARQFPNYSSELNVNALLLGDSALYLCASSLSSYHRPDNEQFFGPGTRLTVL.

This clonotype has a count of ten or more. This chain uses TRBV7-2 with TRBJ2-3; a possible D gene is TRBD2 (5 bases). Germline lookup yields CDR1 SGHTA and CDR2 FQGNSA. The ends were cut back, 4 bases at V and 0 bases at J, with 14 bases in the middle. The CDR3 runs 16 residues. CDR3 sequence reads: CASSYPARTSTDTQYF. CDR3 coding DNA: TGTGCCAGCAGCTATCCGGCCCGGACTAGCACAGATACGCAGTATTTT.

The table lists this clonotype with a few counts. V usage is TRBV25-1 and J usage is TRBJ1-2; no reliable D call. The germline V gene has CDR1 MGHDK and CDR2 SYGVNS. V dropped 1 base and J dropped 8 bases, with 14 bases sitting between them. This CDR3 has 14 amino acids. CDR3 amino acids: CASSESEVLGGYTF. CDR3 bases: TGTGCCAGCAGTGAATCAGAAGTCTTGGGGGGCTACACCTTC.

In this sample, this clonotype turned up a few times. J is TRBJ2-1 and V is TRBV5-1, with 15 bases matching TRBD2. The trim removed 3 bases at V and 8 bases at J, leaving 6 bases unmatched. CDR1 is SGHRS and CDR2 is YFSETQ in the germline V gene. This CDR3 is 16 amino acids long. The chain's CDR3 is CASSSGLAGGLDEQFF. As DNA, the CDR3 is TGCGCCAGCAGCTCCGGACTAGCGGGGGGGTTGGATGAGCAGTTCTTC. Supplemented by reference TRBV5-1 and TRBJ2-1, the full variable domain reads KAGVTQTPRYLIKTRGQQVTLSCSPISGHRSVSWYQQTPGQGLQFLFEYFSETQRNKGNFPGRFSGRQFSNSRSEMNVSTLELGDSALYLCASSSGLAGGLDEQFFGPGTRLTVL.

In DNA, the CDR3 is TGTGCCAGCAGCTCCAACCCAGGGGGCGCGAGCTATGGCTACACCTTC. It specifies CASSSNPGGASYGYTF. This chain links TRBV7-9 with TRBJ1-2, with 8 bases aligning to TRBD1. The J segment lost 4 bases and the V segment lost 4 bases, leaving 11 bases of the junction unmatched. The CDR3 length is 16 residues. In germline, CDR1 is SEHNR, CDR2 FQNEAQ (reference sequence). The entire variable domain, with the rest obtained from reference TRBV7-9 and TRBJ1-2, is as follows: DTGVSQNPRHKITKRGQNVTFRCDPISEHNRLYWYRQTLGQGPEFLTYFQNEAQLEKSRLLSDRFSAERPKGSFSTLEIQRTEQGDSAMYLCASSSNPGGASYGYTFGSGTRLTVV.

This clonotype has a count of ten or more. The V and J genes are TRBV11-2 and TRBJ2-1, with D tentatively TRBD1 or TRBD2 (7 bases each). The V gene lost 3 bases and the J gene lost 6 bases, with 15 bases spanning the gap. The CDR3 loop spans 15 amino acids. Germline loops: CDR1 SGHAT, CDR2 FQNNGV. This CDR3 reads CASSFQGGPFNEQFF. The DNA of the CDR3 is TGTGCCAGCAGCTTTCAGGGGGGGCCTTTCAATGAGCAGTTCTTC.

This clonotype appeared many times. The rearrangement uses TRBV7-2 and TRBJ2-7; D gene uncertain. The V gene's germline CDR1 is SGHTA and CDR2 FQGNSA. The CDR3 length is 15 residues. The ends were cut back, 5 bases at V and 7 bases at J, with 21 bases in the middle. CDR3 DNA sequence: TGTGCCAGCAGCGTCAGCCCTACGGACGGAGTGGAGCAGTACTTC. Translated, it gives CASSVSPTDGVEQYF.

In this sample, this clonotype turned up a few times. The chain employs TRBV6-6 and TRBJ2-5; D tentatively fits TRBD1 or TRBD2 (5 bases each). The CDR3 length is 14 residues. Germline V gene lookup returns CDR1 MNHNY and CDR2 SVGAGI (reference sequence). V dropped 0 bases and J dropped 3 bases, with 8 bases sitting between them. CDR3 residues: CASSYSGTEETQYF. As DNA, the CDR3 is TGTGCCAGCAGTTACTCTGGGACGGAAGAGACCCAGTACTTC.

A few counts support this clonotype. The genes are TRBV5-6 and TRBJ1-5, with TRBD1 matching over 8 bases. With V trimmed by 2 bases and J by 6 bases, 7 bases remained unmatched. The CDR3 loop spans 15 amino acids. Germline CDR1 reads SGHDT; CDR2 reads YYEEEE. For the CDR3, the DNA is TGTGCCAGCAGCTTCGGAGGCAGGGGGCGTCAGCCCCAGCATTTT. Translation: CASSFGGRGRQPQHF.

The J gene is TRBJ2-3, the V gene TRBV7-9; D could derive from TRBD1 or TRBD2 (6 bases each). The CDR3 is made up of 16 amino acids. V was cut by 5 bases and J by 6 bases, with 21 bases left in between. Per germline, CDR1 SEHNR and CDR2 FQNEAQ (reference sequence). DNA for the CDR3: TGTGCCAGCAGCAGGGGGGAGAGGCCATTTCTTGATACGCAGTATTTT. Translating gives CASSRGERPFLDTQYF. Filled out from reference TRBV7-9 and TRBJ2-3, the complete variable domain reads DTGVSQNPRHKITKRGQNVTFRCDPISEHNRLYWYRQTLGQGPEFLTYFQNEAQLEKSRLLSDRFSAERPKGSFSTLEIQRTEQGDSAMYLCASSRGERPFLDTQYFGPGTRLTVL.

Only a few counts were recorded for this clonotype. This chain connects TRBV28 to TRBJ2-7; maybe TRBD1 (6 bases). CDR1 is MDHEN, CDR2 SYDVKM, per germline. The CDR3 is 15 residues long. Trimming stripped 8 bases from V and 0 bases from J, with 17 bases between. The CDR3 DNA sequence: TGTGCCAGCCGTGTCCAGGGGACGGTCTCCTACGAGCAGTACTTC. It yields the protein CASRVQGTVSYEQYF.